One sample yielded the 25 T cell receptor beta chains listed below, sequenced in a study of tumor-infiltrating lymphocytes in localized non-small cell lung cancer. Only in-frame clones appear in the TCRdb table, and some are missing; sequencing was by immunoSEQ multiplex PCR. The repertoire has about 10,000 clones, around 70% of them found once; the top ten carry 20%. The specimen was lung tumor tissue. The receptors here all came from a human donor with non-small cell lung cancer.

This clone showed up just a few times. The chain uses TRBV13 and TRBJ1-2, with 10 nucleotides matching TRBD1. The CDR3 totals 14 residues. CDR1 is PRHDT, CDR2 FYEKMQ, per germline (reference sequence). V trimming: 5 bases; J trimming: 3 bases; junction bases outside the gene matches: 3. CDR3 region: CASSRDRGDYGYTF. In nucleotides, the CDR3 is TGTGCCAGCAGCCGGGACAGGGGAGACTATGGCTACACCTTC.

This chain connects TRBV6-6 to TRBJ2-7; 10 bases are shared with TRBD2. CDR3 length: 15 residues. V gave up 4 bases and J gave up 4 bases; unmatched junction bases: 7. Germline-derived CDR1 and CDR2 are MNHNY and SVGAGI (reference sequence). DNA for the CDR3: TGTGCCAGCAGTTCTAGACTAGCGGGTTTATACGAGCAGTACTTC. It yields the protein CASSSRLAGLYEQYF.

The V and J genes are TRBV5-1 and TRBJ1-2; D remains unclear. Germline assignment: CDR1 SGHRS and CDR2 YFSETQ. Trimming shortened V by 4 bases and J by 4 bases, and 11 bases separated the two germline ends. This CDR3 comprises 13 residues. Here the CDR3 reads CASSPGPTYGYTF. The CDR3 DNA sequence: TGCGCCAGCAGCCCGGGTCCTACCTATGGCTACACCTTC.

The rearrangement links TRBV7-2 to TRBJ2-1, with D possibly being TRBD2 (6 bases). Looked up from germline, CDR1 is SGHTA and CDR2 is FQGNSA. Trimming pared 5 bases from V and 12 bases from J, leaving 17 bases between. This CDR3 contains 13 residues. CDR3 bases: TGTGCCAGCAGCCCAGGAGGGGAGTGGGGGCAGTTCTTC. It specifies CASSPGGEWGQFF.

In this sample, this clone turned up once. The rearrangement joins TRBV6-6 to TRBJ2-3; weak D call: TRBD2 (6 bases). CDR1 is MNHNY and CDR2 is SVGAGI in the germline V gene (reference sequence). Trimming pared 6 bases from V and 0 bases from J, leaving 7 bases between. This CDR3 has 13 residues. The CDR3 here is CASRGGSTDTQYF. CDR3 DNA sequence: TGTGCCAGCAGGGGGGGTAGCACAGATACGCAGTATTTT.

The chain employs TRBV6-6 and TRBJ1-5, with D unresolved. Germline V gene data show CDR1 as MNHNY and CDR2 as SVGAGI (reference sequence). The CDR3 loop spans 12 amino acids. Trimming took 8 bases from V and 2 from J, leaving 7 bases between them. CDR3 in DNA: TGTGCCAGCCGGGTGGGCAATCAGCCCCAGCATTTT. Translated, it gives CASRVGNQPQHF.

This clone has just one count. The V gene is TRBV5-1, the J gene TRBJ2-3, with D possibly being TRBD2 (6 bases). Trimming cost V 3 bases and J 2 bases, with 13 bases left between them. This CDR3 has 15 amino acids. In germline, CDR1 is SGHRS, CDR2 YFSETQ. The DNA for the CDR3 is TGCGCCAGCAGCTCGGGACTTGTCCTCACAGATACGCAGTATTTT. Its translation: CASSSGLVLTDTQYF.

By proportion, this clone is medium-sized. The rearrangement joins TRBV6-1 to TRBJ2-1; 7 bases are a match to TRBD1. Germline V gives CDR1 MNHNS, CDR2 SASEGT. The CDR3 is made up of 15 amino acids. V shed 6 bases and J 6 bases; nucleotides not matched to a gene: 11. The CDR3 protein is CASRGDSQNPNEQFF. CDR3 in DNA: TGTGCCAGCAGGGGGGACAGCCAAAACCCCAATGAGCAGTTCTTC.

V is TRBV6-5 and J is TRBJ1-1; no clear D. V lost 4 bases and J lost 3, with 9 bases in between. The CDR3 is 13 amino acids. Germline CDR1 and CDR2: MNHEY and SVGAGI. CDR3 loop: CASSSGGDTEAFF. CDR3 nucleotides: TGTGCCAGCAGTTCGGGCGGTGACACTGAAGCTTTCTTT.

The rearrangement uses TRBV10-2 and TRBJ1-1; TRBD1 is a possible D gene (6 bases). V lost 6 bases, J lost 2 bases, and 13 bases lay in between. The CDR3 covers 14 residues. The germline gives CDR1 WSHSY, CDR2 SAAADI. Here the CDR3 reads CASRSGGFNTEAFF. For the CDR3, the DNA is TGCGCCAGCAGGAGTGGGGGCTTTAACACTGAAGCTTTCTTT.

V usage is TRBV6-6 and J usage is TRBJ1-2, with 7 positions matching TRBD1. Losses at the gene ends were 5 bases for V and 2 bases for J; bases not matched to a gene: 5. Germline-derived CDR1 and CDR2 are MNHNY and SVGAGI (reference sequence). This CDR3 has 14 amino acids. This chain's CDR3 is CASSTQGNNYGYTF. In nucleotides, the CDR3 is TGTGCCAGCAGTACACAGGGGAACAACTATGGCTACACCTTC.

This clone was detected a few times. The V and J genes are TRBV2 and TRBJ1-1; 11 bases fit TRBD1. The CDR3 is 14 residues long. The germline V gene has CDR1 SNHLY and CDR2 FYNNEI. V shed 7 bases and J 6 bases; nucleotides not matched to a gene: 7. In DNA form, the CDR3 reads TGTGCCAGCACCCGGACAGGGGGCAGGGCTGAAGCTTTCTTT. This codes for CASTRTGGRAEAFF.

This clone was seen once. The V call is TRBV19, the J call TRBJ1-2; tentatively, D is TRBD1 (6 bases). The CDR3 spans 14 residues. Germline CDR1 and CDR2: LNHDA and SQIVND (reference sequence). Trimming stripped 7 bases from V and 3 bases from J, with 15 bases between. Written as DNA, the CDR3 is TGTGCCAGTATTCCCAGGGGAGGGGACTATGGCTACACCTTC. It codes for CASIPRGGDYGYTF.

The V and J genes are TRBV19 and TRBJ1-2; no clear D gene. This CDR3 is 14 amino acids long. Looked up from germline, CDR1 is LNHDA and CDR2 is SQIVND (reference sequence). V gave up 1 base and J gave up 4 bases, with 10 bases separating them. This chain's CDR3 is CASSIVWGSYGYTF. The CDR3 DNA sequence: TGTGCCAGTAGTATAGTTTGGGGATCCTATGGCTACACCTTC.

The CDR3 here is CASSPKSSGANVLTF. The CDR3 DNA sequence: TGCGCCAGCAGCCCGAAGAGCTCTGGGGCCAACGTCCTGACTTTC. The chain employs TRBV4-1 and TRBJ2-6; D uncertain. V was pared by 4 bases and J by 0 bases, with 7 bases between. The CDR3 length is 15 residues. Germline CDR1 is MGHRA and CDR2 is YSYEKL.

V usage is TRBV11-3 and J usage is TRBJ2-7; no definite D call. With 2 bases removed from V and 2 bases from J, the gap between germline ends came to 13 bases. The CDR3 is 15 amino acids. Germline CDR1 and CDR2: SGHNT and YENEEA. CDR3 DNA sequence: TGTGCCAGCAGCTTAAGGTCGCACAGAACCTACGAGCAGTACTTC. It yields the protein CASSLRSHRTYEQYF.

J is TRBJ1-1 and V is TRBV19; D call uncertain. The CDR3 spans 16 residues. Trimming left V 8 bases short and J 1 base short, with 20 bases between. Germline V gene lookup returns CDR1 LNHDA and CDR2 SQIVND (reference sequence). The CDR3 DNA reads TGTGCCAGTCCTCCGCCGTGTTGGTTGGGGAACACTGAAGCTTTCTTT. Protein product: CASPPPCWLGNTEAFF. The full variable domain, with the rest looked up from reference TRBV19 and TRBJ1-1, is DGGITQSPKYLFRKEGQNVTLSCEQNLNHDAMYWYRQDPGQGLRLIYYSQIVNDFQKGDIAEGYSVSREKKESFPLTVTSAQKNPTAFYLCASPPPCWLGNTEAFFGQGTRLTVV.

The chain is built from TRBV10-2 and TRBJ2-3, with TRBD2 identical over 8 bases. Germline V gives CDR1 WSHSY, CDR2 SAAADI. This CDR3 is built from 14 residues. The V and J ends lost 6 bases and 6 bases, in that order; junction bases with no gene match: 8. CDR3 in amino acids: CASRKSGGIDTQYF. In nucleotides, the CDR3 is TGCGCCAGCAGAAAAAGCGGGGGTATTGATACGCAGTATTTT.

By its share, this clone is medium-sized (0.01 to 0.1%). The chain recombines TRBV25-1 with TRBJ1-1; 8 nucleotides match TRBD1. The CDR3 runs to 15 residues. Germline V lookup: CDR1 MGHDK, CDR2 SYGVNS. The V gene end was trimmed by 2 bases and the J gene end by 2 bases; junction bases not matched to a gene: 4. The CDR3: CASSETTGGNTEAFF. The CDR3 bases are TGTGCCAGCAGTGAAACTACAGGGGGAAACACTGAAGCTTTCTTT.

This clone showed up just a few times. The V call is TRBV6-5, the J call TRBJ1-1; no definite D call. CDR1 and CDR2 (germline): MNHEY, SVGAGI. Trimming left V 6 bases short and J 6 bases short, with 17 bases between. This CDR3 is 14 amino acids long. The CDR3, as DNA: TGTGCCAGCAGCCAGCTTGGGTGGTTGGCTGAAGCTTTCTTT. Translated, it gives CASSQLGWLAEAFF.

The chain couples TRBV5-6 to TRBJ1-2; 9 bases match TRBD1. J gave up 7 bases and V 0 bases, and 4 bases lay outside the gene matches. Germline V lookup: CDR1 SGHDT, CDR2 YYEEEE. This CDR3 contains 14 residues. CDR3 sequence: CASSLGQGVGGYTF. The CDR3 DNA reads TGTGCCAGCAGCTTGGGACAGGGGGTCGGTGGCTACACCTTC. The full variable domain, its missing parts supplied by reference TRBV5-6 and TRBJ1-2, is DAGVTQSPTHLIKTRGQQVTLRCSPKSGHDTVSWYQQALGQGPQFIFQYYEEEERQRGNFPDRFSGHQFPNYSSELNVNALLLGDSALYLCASSLGQGVGGYTFGSGTRLTVV.

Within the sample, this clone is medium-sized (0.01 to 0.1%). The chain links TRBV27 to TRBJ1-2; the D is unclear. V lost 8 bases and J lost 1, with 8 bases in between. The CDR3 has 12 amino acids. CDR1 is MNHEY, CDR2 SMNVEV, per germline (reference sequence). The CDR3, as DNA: TGTGCCAGCGGCTCCCTTAACTATGGCTACACCTTC. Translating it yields CASGSLNYGYTF.

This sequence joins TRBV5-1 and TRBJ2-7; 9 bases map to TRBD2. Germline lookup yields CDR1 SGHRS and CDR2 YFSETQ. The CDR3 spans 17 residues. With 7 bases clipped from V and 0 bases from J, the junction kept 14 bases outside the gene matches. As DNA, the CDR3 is TGCGCCAGCGGAAGGCAGGGCAGCGGGGGGAGCTCCTACGAGCAGTACTTC. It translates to CASGRQGSGGSSYEQYF.

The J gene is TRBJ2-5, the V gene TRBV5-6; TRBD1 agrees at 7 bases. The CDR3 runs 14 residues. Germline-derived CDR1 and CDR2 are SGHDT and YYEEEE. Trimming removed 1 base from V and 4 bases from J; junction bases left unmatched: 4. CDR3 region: CASSLSGTAETQYF. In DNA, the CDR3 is TGTGCCAGCAGCTTGTCGGGGACAGCAGAGACCCAGTACTTC.

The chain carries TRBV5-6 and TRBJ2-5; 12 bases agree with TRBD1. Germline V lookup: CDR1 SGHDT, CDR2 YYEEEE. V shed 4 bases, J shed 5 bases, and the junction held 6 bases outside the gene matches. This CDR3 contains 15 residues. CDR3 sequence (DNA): TGTGCCAGCAGCACGGGACAGGGGGCAGGCGAGACCCAGTACTTC. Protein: CASSTGQGAGETQYF.